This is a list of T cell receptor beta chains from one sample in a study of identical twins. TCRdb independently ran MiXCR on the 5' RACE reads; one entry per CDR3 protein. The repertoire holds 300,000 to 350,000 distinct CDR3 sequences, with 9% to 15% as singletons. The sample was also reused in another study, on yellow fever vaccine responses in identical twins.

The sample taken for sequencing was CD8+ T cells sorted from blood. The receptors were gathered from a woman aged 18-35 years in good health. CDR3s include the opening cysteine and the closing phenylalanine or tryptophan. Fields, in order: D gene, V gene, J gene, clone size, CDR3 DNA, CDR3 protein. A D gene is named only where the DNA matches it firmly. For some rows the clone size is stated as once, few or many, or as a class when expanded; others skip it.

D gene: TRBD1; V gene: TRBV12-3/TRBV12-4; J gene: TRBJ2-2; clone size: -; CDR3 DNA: TGTGCCAGCTCGATAAGAGGACAGGGGGCAATCGTCGGGGAGCTGTTTTTT; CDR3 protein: CASSIRGQGAIVGELFF
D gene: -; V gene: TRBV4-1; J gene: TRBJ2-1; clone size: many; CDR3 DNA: TGCGCCAGCAGCCAAGGGAGGGAGCAGTTCTTC; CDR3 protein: CASSQGREQFF
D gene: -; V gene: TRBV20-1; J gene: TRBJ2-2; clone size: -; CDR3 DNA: TGCAGTGCTAGAGGAGGAGGGGCTAGGGAGCTGTTTTTT; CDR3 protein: CSARGGGARELFF
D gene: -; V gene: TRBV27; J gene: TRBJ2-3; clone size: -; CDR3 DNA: TGTGCCAGCAGTTTGAAGGGGCGGCACACAGATACGCAGTATTTT; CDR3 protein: CASSLKGRHTDTQYF
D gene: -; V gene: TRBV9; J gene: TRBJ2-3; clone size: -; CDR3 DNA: TGTGCCAGCAGCGTAGGGACTTCCCTAACAGATACGCAGTATTTT; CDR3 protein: CASSVGTSLTDTQYF
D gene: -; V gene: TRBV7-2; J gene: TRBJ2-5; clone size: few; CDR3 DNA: TGTGCCAGCAGCCTCCGGACAAATCAAGAGACCCAGTACTTC; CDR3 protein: CASSLRTNQETQYF
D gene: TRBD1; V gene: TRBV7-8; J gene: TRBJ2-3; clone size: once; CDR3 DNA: TGTGCCAGCAGCGGTCGAGGACAGGGGGAAGGAGATACGCAGTATTTT; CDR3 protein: CASSGRGQGEGDTQYF
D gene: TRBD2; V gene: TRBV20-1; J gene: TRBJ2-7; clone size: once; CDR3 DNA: TGCAGTGCTAGAGCTCTGTTACCCACTAGCGGGATGGATGAGCAGTACTTC; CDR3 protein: CSARALLPTSGMDEQYF
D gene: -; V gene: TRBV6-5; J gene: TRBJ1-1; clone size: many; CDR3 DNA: TGTGCCAGCAGTTATTCTCCAGAGAAAAACACTGAAGCTTTCTTT; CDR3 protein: CASSYSPEKNTEAFF
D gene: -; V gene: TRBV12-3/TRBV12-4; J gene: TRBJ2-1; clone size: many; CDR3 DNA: TGTGCCAGCAGCCTACTGGGGGAACGGGTGTACTACAATGAGCAGTTCTTC; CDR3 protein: CASSLLGERVYYNEQFF
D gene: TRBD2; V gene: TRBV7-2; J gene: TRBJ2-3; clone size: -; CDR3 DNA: TGTGCCAGCACCGGAGGAAGCGGGAGGTTCCCAGATACGCAGTATTTT; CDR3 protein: CASTGGSGRFPDTQYF
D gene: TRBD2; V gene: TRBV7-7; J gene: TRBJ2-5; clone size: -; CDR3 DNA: TGTGCCAGCAGCTTGACTAGCGGGGACCAAGAGACCCAGTACTTC; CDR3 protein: CASSLTSGDQETQYF
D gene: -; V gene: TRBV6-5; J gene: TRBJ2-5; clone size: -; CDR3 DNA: TGTGCCAGCAGTTACACCCCTCCCCTAGACGGACACAACCAAGAGACCCAGTACTTC; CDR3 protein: CASSYTPPLDGHNQETQYF
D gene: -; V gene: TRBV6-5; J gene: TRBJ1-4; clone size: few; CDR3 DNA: TGTGCCAGCAGTTACTCTAAAGTCAGCAGGGAAAATGAAAAACTGTTTTTT; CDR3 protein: CASSYSKVSRENEKLFF
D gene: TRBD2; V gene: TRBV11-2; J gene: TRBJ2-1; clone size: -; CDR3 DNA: TGTGCCAGCAGCTCAAACCCTGGACTAGCGGGGTATGAGCAGTTCTTC; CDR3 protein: CASSSNPGLAGYEQFF
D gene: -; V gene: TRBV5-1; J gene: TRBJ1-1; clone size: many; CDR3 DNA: TGCGCCAGCAGCTTAACAAGTAGGGGCAAGAACACTGAAGCTTTCTTT; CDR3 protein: CASSLTSRGKNTEAFF
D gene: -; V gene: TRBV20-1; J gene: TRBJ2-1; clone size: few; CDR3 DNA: TGCAGTGCTAGAAAAGACAATGAGCAGTTCTTC; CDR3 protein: CSARKDNEQFF
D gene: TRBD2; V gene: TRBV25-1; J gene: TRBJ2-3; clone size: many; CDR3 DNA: TGTGCCAGCAGTGAATGGACTAGCGGGGGGGCCACAGATACGCAGTATTTT; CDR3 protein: CASSEWTSGGATDTQYF
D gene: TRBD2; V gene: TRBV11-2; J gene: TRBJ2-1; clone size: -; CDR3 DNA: TGTGCCAGCAGCCTCTCCCCGGCGGGAGGCCACAATGAGCAGTTCTTC; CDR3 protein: CASSLSPAGGHNEQFF
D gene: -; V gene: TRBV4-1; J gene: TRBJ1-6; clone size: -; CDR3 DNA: TGCGCCAGCAGCCAAGCTTGGGGGCTAGGGTCACCCCTCCACTTT; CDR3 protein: CASSQAWGLGSPLHF
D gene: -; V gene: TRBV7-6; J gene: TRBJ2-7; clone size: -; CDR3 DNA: TGTGCCAGCAGCTTATGGACGGAAAGCTCCTACGAGCAGTACTTC; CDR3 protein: CASSLWTESSYEQYF
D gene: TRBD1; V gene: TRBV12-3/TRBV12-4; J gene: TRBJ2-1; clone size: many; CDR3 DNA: TGTGCCAGCAACTCAGGGGGCCCCTACAATGAGCAGTTCTTC; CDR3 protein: CASNSGGPYNEQFF
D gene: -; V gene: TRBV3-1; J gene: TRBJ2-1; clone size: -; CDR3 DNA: TGTGCCAGCAGCCAAGCAATGACTAACTACAATGAGCAGTTCTTC; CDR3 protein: CASSQAMTNYNEQFF
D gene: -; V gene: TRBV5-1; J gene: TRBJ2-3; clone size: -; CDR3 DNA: TGCGCCACCCGGTCCGGGATCACGGATACGGATACGCAGTATTTT; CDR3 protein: CATRSGITDTDTQYF
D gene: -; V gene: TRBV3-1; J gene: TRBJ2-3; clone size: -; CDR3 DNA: TGTGCCAGCAGCCAAGCGGAAGGAGTTAAAGATACGCAGTATTTT; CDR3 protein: CASSQAEGVKDTQYF
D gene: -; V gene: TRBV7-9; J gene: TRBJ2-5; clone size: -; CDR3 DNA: TGTGCCAGCAGCTCGCTACTTGGTCGGGAGACCCAGTACTTC; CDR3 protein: CASSSLLGRETQYF
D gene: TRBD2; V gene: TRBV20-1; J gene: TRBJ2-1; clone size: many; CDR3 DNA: TGCAGTGCTAGAGGACTAGCGGACTACAATGAGCAGTTCTTC; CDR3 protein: CSARGLADYNEQFF
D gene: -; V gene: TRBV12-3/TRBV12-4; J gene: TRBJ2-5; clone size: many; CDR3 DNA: TGTGCCAGCAGTCCGATGGGGGAGACCCAGTACTTC; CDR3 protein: CASSPMGETQYF
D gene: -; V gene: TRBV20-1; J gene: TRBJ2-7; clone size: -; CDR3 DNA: TGCAGTGCTAGAGAACTATACTCCTACGAGCAGTACTTC; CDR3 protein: CSARELYSYEQYF
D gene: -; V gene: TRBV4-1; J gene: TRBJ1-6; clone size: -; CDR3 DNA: TGCGCCAGCAGCCAAGGAGTCGTCGAGGAACCCCTCCACTTT; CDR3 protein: CASSQGVVEEPLHF
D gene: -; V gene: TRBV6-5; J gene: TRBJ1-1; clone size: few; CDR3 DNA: TGTGCCAGCAGTTACCCGGACGGGAACACTGAAGCTTTCTTT; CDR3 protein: CASSYPDGNTEAFF
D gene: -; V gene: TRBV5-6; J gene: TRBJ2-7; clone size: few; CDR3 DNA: TGTGCCAGCAGCTTGTTTCCGGACTACTCCTACGAGCAGTACTTC; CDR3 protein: CASSLFPDYSYEQYF
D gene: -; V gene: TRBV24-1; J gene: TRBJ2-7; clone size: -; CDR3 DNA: TGTGCCACCAGTGACCCGTCAGGGGGGATCTACGAGCAGTACTTC; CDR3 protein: CATSDPSGGIYEQYF
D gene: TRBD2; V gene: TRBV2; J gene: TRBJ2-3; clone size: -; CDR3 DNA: TGTGCCAGCACCCCCGTGGGCGGGAGTTTATTACGTGATACGCAGTATTTT; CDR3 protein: CASTPVGGSLLRDTQYF
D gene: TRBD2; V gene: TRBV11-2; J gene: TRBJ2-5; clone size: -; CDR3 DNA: TGTGCCAGCAGCTTAGTTGGGGGGGAGCCCCAAGAGACCCAGTACTTC; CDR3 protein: CASSLVGGEPQETQYF
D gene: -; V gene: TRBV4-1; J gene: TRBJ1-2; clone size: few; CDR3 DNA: TGCGCCAGCAGCCAAGGTTCAGGGGACTATGGCTACACCTTC; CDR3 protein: CASSQGSGDYGYTF